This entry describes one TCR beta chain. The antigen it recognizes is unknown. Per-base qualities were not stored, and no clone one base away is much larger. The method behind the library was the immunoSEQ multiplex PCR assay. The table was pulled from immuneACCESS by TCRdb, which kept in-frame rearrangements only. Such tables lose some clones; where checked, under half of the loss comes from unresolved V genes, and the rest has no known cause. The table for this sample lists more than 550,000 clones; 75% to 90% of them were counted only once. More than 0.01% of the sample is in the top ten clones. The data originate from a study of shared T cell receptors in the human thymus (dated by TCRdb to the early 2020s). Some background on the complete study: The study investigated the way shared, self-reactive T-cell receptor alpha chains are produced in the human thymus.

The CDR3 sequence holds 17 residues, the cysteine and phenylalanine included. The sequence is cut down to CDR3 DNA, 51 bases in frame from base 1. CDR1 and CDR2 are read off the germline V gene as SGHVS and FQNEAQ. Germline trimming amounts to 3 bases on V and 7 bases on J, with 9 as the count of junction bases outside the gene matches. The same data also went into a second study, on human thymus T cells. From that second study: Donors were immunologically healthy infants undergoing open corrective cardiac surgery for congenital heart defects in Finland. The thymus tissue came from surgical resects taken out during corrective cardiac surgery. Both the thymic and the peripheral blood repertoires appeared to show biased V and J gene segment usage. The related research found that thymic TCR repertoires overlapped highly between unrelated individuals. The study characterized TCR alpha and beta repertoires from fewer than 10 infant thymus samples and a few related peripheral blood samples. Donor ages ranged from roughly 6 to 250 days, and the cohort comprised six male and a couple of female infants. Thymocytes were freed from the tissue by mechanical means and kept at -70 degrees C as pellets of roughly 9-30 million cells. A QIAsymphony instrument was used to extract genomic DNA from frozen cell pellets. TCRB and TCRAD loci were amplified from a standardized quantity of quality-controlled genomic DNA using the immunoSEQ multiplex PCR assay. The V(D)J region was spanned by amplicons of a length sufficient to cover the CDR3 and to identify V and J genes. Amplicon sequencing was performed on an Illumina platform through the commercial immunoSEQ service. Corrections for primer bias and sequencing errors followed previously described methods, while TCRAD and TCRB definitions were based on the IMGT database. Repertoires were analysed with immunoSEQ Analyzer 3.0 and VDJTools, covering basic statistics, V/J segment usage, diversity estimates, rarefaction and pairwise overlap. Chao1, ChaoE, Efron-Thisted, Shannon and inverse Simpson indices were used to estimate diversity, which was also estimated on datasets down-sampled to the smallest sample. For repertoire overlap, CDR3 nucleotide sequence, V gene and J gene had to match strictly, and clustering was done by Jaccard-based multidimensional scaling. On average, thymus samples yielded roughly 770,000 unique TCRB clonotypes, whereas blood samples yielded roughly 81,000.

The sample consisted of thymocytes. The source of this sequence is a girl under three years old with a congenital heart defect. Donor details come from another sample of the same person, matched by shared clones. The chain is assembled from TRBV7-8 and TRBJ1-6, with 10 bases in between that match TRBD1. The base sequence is TGTGCCAGCAGCTTCCGGGACAGGGGTTCCCCAAATTCACCCCTCCACTTT. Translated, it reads CASSFRDRGSPNSPLHF.